This T cell receptor (beta chain) was documented in a study of vaccination effects on CD4 cells after COVID-19 (dated by TCRdb to between 2021 and 2022). The study in broad terms: In the ViraFEST assay, PBMC were stimulated with viral peptide pools, and antigen-specific CD4+ T cell clonotypes were then identified by expansion using TCR sequencing. Each well held 2 million to 2.5 million PBMC cultured in IMDM containing 5% human AB serum, 9.5 to 10 IU/ml IL-2 and gentamicin, along with roughly 10 ug/ml peptides. A total of 10 COVID-19 convalescent patients and several SARS-CoV-2-naive healthy vaccine recipients were included in the full study. SARS-CoV-2 spike-specific CD4+ TCR repertoires from before and after mRNA vaccination were compared in COVID-19 convalescent patients and in infection-naive vaccine recipients. In the study, cultures from other donors were sequenced using the Oncomine TCR Beta short-read assay on an Illumina iSeq 100. Each participant received two doses of an mRNA SARS-CoV-2 vaccine, either BNT162b2 or mRNA-1273. Overall results and qualifications from the work: In healthy vaccine recipients, vaccine-induced clones were almost all SARS-CoV-2 mono-reactive, with only 1 of 255 being cross-reactive with common cold coronaviruses. Both infection-induced and vaccine-induced clones contracted markedly at late post-vaccination timepoints, which is consistent with waning T cell responses. The study was limited by a small number of convalescent patients, and early post-infection timepoints were lacking.

The library was made by the immunoSEQ multiplex PCR assay. DNA from the CD4+ T cells that had been cultured and isolated underwent TCR beta CDR3 sequencing. In the paper's pipeline: Non-productive TCR sequences were discarded, and reads were trimmed to the CDR3 region, with only CDR3s of 7 or more amino acids retained. The MANAFEST web app was used to identify antigen-specific clonotypes by comparing expansion in peptide wells with expansion in reference cultures. Positive clones required FDR<0.05 expansion versus reference and all other wells, odds ratio above 5, and frequency above 0.1% in two replicate wells. Clonotypes significantly expanded in SARS-CoV-2 spike wells and in at least one common cold coronavirus spike condition were defined as cross-reactive. Levenshtein distance calculated with the stringdist R package was used to assess CDR3 similarity, and unrooted trees were constructed with ape in R 3.6.1. The immuneACCESS repertoire file appears here via TCRdb, limited to in-frame rearrangements. These files lack a portion of the clones; in checked studies, under half of the deficit traces to unresolved V genes, and the cause of the others is not known. That table furnishes V, J and clone size, whereas the DNA furnished D and trimming. Recorded for this sample are approximately 40,000 clones; 82% of them occurred a single time. Just under 3% of the sample comes from the top ten.

The CDR3 covers 11 residues, taking in both the cysteine and the phenylalanine. The DNA shown is the 33-base CDR3, in frame from base 1. CDR1 is given as MGHDK and CDR2 as SYGVNS, both from the germline V gene. Trimming at the junction amounts to 4 bases on V and 3 bases on J, and the germline ends lie 1 base apart. After 10 to 11 days of culture, CD4+ T cells were isolated with the EasySep CD4+ T cell isolation kit. None of the healthy vaccine recipients had a prior SARS-CoV-2 infection, which was confirmed by nucleocapsid antibody tests that came back negative both before and after vaccination. Half of the culture medium was replaced with fresh IL-2-containing medium on days 3 and 7. Unless noted otherwise, every peptide stimulation condition was grown in triplicate wells. PBMC were separated from whole blood using Ficoll-Paque Plus gradient centrifugation and were then either cryopreserved at -140C or used fresh. Genomic DNA was extracted from cultured CD4+ T cells with the QIAamp micro DNA kit.

Worth noting for this clone: This clone's antigen is unknown. The input lacks base qualities; no much larger clone sits a single base away.

The V and J segments used are TRBV25-1 and TRBJ2-1, with no confident D gene call. The source of this sequence is a human donor who received a COVID-19 vaccine. The specimen comprised CD4+ T cells from PBMCs cultured without peptide, sampled before COVID-19 vaccination. CDR3 sequence: CASSGYNEQFF. The DNA is as follows: TGTGCCAGCAGTGGCTACAATGAGCAGTTCTTC.